This T cell receptor beta chain was identified in a study of T cells in Graves' hyperthyroidism and ophthalmopathy. About the study: Peripheral blood collection took place at initial diagnosis, before any treatment.

Amplified regions were TCR beta CDR3 sequences from RNA transcripts. Researchers ran a first-round RT-PCR on the TCR CDR3 using the HTBI primer set. TCRdb used MiXCR to reprocess the multiplex PCR reads, holding one entry per CDR3 protein. The sample consists of about 480,000 distinct CDR3 sequences, less than 25% of them appearing once. V was trimmed by 5 bases and J by 1 base, leaving 12 bases between them. This CDR3 comprises 14 residues. Looked up from germline, CDR1 is MNHEY and CDR2 is SMNVEV (reference sequence). This clonotype has at least ten counts. The chain has TRBV27 and TRBJ2-7, with a tentative D call TRBD2 (7 bases). This clonotype was obtained from a woman in her sixties or seventies with Graves' ophthalmopathy. Sequenced input: blood. CDR3 sequence: CASSARGGSYEQYF. CDR3 nucleotides: TGTGCCAGCAGTGCCAGGGGAGGGTCCTACGAGCAGTACTTC.